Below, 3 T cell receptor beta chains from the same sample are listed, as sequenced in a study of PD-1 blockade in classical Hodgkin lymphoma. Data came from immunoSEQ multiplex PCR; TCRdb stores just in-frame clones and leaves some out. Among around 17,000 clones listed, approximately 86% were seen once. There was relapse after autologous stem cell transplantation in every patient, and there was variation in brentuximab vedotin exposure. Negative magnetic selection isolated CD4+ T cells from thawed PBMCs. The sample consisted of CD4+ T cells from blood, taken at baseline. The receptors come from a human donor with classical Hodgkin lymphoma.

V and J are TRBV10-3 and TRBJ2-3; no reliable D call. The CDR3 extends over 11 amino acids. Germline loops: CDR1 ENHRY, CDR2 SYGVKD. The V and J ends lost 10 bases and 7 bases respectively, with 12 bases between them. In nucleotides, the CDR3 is TGTGCCACCTTAGCTTCACATACGCAGTATTTT. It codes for CATLASHTQYF.

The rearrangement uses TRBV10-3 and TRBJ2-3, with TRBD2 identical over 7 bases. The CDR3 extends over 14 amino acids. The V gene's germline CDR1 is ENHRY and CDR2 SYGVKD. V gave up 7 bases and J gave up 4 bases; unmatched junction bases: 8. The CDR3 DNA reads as TGTGCCATCACGCCGGGGGAGGGCCCAGATACGCAGTATTTT. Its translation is CAITPGEGPDTQYF.

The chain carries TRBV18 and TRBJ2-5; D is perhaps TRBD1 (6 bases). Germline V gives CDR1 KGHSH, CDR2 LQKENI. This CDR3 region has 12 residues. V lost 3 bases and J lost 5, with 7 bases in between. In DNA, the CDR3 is TGTGCCAGCTCACCTCAGGGGGAGACCCAGTACTTC. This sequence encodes CASSPQGETQYF.